This is a list of T cell receptor beta chains from one sample in a study of CD8+ T cells in alopecia areata. Assay: immunoSEQ multiplex PCR; the TCRdb copy retains only in-frame clones and omits some. The data show approximately 43,000 clones, just over 65% seen once. The sample here was CD8+ T cells sorted from blood, taken at week 4, from a patient treated with tofacitinib. These receptors were obtained from a human donor with alopecia areata. Both conserved end residues are trimmed from each CDR3. Fields, in order: V gene, CDR3 protein.

v_call: TRBV14
cdr3_aa: ASSYRTGRGTEAF

v_call: TRBV5-4
cdr3_aa: ASSLRGASNEQF

v_call: TRBV9
cdr3_aa: ASSVAQGAEQY

v_call: TRBV29-1
cdr3_aa: SVDHREEEQF

v_call: TRBV27
cdr3_aa: ASSLMGGTDTQY

v_call: TRBV30
cdr3_aa: AWIKAGLAGCEQF

v_call: TRBV27
cdr3_aa: ASSHDRGLDTQY

v_call: TRBV7-6
cdr3_aa: ASSPRDTADTQY

v_call: TRBV25-1
cdr3_aa: ASSARGIANTGELF

v_call: TRBV29-1
cdr3_aa: SVEGGGSFNEQF

v_call: TRBV14
cdr3_aa: ASSDNMGGQGLQETQY

v_call: TRBV7-3
cdr3_aa: ASSLGRGHEQF

v_call: TRBV13
cdr3_aa: ASSPPGTYEQY

v_call: TRBV19
cdr3_aa: ASSIRGYNSPLH

v_call: TRBV29-1
cdr3_aa: SARDRGRNDYT

v_call: TRBV11-2
cdr3_aa: ASSLSQPDYNEQF

v_call: TRBV29-1
cdr3_aa: SVQGGDGPYEQY

v_call: TRBV9
cdr3_aa: ASSVRGLNSYNEQF

v_call: TRBV2
cdr3_aa: ASSEMVGPNEQF

v_call: TRBV11-2
cdr3_aa: ASSLGNEQF

v_call: TRBV6-5
cdr3_aa: ASSPAGEAETQY

v_call: TRBV5-1
cdr3_aa: ASSSQDEAF

v_call: TRBV4-3
cdr3_aa: ASSQDLAGGPVEQF

v_call: TRBV4-1
cdr3_aa: ASSQDWGPYEQY

v_call: TRBV2
cdr3_aa: ASRVITDTQY

v_call: TRBV5-1
cdr3_aa: ASSFGAGASYEQY

v_call: TRBV7-9
cdr3_aa: ASSRGGRYEQY

v_call: TRBV6-1
cdr3_aa: ASSDFGFGAPRETQY

v_call: TRBV29-1
cdr3_aa: SVEPSDNYGYT

v_call: TRBV11-2
cdr3_aa: ASSLGSEDEQY

v_call: TRBV30
cdr3_aa: AWTGIYNSPLH

v_call: TRBV30
cdr3_aa: AWSVSRGEQF

v_call: TRBV7-8
cdr3_aa: ASSPIQGTELAAQY

v_call: TRBV29-1
cdr3_aa: SVEENTEAF

v_call: TRBV29-1
cdr3_aa: SAYEGDTGELF

v_call: TRBV13
cdr3_aa: ASSSGDGAYEQY

v_call: TRBV27
cdr3_aa: ASSLSPNTEAF

v_call: TRBV7-2
cdr3_aa: ASSSSGEQF

v_call: TRBV6-5
cdr3_aa: ASNPHGEYNEQF

v_call: TRBV2
cdr3_aa: ASSPLSSYNEQF

v_call: TRBV30
cdr3_aa: AWSDRVYEQY

v_call: TRBV29-1
cdr3_aa: SVVQGGRLQF

v_call: TRBV29-1
cdr3_aa: SVVVAIEQY

v_call: TRBV29-1
cdr3_aa: SVEDRRYGYT

v_call: TRBV7-8
cdr3_aa: ASSLDAGANQPQH